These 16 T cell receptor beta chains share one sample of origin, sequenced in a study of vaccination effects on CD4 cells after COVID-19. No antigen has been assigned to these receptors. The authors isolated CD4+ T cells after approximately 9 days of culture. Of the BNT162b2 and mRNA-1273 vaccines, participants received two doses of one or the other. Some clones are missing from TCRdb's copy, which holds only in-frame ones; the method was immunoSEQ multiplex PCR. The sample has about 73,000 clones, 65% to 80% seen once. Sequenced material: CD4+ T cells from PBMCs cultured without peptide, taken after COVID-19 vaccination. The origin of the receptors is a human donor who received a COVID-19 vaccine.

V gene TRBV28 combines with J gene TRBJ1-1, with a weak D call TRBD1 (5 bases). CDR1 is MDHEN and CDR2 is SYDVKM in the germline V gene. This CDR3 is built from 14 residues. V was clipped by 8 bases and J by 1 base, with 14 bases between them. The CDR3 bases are TGTGCCAGCCATCCGGGACGGAAGAACACTGAAGCTTTCTTT. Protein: CASHPGRKNTEAFF. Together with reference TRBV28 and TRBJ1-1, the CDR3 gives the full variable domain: DVKVTQSSRYLVKRTGEKVFLECVQDMDHENMFWYRQDPGLGLRLIYFSYDVKMKEKGDIPEGYSVSREKKERFSLILESASTNQTSMYLCASHPGRKNTEAFFGQGTRLTVV.

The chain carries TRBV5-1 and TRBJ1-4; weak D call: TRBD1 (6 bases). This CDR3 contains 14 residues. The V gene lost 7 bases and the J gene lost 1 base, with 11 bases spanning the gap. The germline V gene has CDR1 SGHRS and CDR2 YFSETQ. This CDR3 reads CASGSGQTNEKLFF. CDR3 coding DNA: TGCGCCAGCGGTTCGGGACAAACTAATGAAAAACTGTTTTTT.

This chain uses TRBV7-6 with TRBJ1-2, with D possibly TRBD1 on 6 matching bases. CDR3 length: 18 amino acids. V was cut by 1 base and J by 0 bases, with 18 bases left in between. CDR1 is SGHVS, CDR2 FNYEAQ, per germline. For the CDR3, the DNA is TGTGCCAGCAGCTTAGGGGCCCGGGCAGGGGCTACTAACTATGGCTACACCTTC. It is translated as CASSLGARAGATNYGYTF. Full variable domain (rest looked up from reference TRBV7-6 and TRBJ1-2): GAGVSQSPRYKVTKRGQDVALRCDPISGHVSLYWYRQALGQGPEFLTYFNYEAQQDKSGLPNDRFSAERPEGSISTLTIQRTEQRDSAMYRCASSLGARAGATNYGYTFGSGTRLTVV.

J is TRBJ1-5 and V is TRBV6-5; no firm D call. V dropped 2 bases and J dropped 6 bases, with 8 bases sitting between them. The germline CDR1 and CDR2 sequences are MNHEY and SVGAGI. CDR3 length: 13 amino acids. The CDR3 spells CASSYEGAQPQHF. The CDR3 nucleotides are TGTGCCAGCAGTTACGAGGGAGCTCAGCCCCAGCATTTT.

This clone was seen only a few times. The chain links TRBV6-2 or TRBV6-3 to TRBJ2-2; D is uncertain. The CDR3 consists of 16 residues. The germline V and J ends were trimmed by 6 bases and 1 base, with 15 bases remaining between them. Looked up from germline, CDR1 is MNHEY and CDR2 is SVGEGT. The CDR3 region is CASSFPFERNTGELFF. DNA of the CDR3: TGTGCCAGCAGCTTTCCTTTTGAGAGGAACACCGGGGAGCTGTTTTTT.

CDR3 coding DNA: TGTGCCAGCAGTGAATCCAGGAACTATGGCTACACCTTC. It translates to CASSESRNYGYTF. V gene TRBV2 combines with J gene TRBJ1-2; D gene ambiguous. With 2 bases removed from V and 2 bases from J, the gap between germline ends came to 6 bases. The CDR3 runs to 13 residues. CDR1 SNHLY and CDR2 FYNNEI come from the germline V gene.

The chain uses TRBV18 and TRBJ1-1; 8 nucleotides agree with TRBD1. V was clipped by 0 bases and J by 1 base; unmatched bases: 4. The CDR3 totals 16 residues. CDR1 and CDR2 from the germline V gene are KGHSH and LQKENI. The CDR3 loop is CASSPPRQGRNTEAFF. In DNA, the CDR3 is TGTGCCAGCTCACCACCTAGACAGGGGAGGAACACTGAAGCTTTCTTT.

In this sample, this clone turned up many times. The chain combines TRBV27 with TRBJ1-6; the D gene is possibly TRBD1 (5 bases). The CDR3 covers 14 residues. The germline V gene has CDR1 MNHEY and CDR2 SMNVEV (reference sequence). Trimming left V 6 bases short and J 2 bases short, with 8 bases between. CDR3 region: CASSPGPYNSPLHF. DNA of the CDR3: TGTGCCAGCAGCCCGGGGCCCTATAATTCACCCCTCCACTTT.

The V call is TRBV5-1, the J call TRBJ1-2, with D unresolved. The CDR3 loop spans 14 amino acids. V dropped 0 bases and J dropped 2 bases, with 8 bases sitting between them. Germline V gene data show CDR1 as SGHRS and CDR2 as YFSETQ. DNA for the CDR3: TGCGCCAGCAGCTTGGTCGGCGAGAACTATGGCTACACCTTC. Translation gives CASSLVGENYGYTF.

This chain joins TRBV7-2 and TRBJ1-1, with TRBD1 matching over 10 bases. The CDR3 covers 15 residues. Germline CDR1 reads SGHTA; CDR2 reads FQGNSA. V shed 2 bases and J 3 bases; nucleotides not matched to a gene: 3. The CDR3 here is CASSLMGQGYTEAFF. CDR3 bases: TGTGCCAGCAGCTTAATGGGACAGGGGTACACTGAAGCTTTCTTT.

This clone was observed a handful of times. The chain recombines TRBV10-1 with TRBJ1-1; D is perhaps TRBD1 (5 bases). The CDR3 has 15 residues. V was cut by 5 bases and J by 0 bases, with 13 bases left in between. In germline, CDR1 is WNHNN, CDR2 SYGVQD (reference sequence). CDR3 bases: TGCGCCAGCAGTTCCGGGACGGCCATGAACACTGAAGCTTTCTTT. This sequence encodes CASSSGTAMNTEAFF.

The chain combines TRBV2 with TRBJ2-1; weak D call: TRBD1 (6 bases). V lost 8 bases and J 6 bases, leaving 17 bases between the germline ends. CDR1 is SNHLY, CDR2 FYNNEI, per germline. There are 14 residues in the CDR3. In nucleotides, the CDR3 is TGTGCCAGCGGGACAAGCCGGGTAGGCAATGAGCAGTTCTTC. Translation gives CASGTSRVGNEQFF.

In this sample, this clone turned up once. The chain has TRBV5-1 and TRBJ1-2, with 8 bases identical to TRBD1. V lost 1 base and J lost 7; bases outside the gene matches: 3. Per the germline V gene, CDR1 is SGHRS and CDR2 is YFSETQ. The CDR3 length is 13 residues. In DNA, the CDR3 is TGCGCCAGCAGCTTGACAGGGGGAAGTGGCTACACCTTC. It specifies CASSLTGGSGYTF.

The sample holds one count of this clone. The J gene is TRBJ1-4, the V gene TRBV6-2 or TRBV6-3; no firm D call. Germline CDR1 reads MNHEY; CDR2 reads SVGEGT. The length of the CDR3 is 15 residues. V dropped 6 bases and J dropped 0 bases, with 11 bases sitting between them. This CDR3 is CASSPVTSTNEKLFF. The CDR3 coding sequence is TGTGCCAGCAGCCCCGTCACCTCAACTAATGAAAAACTGTTTTTT.

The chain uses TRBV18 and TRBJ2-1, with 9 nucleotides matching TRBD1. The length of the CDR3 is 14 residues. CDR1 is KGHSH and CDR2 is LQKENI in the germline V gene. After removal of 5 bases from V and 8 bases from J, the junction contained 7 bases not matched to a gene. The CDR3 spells CASSIETGGHEQFF. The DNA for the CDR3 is TGTGCCAGCTCAATTGAGACAGGGGGACATGAGCAGTTCTTC.

CDR3 residues: CASSRSGTGTYGYTF. CDR3 nucleotides: TGCGCCAGCAGCCGATCCGGGACGGGAACTTATGGCTACACCTTC. The gene calls are TRBV4-1 and TRBJ1-2; perhaps TRBD1 as D (5 bases). CDR3 size: 15 residues. Trimming shortened V by 4 bases and J by 5 bases, and 17 bases separated the two germline ends. Germline CDR1 reads MGHRA; CDR2 reads YSYEKL.